A single sample gave rise to the 30 T cell receptor beta chains below, sequenced in a study of a mutant IDH1 vaccine in newly diagnosed glioma. Time point: week 47, end of study. The investigators gave 300 ug of mutant IDH1 20-mer peptide in each vaccine dose, together with topical imiquimod. The data were produced by immunoSEQ multiplex PCR, yet TCRdb's version contains in-frame clones alone and is incomplete. The sample consists of 35,000 to 40,000 clones, roughly 82% of them appearing once. For these TCRs, the target antigens are not known. This specimen consisted of PBMCs, obtained from a glioma patient whose treatment included an IDH1 peptide vaccine. The source of these receptors is a middle-aged man with glioma.

The chain carries TRBV19 and TRBJ2-6; D is unresolved. The length of the CDR3 is 14 residues. Trimming removed 7 bases from V and 0 bases from J, with 7 bases in between. Germline V gene data show CDR1 as LNHDA and CDR2 as SQIVND (reference sequence). The CDR3, as DNA: TGTGCCAGTACCCCATTCTCTGGGGCCAACGTCCTGACTTTC. Translation gives CASTPFSGANVLTF.

The chain recombines TRBV19 with TRBJ1-2, with D tentatively TRBD1 (5 bases). Trimming pared 5 bases from V and 4 bases from J, leaving 17 bases between. Germline CDR1 LNHDA, CDR2 SQIVND (reference sequence). The CDR3 runs to 15 residues. The CDR3 protein is CASSYTGMQGYGYTF. CDR3 sequence (DNA): TGTGCCAGTAGTTACACAGGAATGCAAGGCTATGGCTACACCTTC. Full variable domain (rest looked up from reference TRBV19 and TRBJ1-2): DGGITQSPKYLFRKEGQNVTLSCEQNLNHDAMYWYRQDPGQGLRLIYYSQIVNDFQKGDIAEGYSVSREKKESFPLTVTSAQKNPTAFYLCASSYTGMQGYGYTFGSGTRLTVV.

This clone showed up just a few times. The chain employs TRBV19 and TRBJ1-5, with D hard to call. Germline CDR1 reads LNHDA; CDR2 reads SQIVND (reference sequence). The CDR3 runs 15 residues. The ends were cut back, 5 bases at V and 0 bases at J, with 11 bases in the middle. CDR3 DNA sequence: TGTGCCAGTAGTCCCCCGGGTCGTAGCAATCAGCCCCAGCATTTT. This encodes CASSPPGRSNQPQHF.

This chain joins TRBV5-1 and TRBJ2-7; D assignment may be TRBD1 or TRBD2 (5 bases each). Trimming took off 4 bases at V and 0 bases at J, with 23 bases between the two ends. The CDR3 consists of 18 residues. CDR1 and CDR2 from the germline V gene are SGHRS and YFSETQ. The CDR3 sequence is CASSPGRGNRLNSYEQYF. In nucleotides, the CDR3 is TGCGCCAGCAGCCCGGGACGGGGAAATCGCCTTAACTCCTACGAGCAGTACTTC. The whole variable domain, remainder taken from reference TRBV5-1 and TRBJ2-7, is KAGVTQTPRYLIKTRGQQVTLSCSPISGHRSVSWYQQTPGQGLQFLFEYFSETQRNKGNFPGRFSGRQFSNSRSEMNVSTLELGDSALYLCASSPGRGNRLNSYEQYFGPGTRLTVT.

The chain uses TRBV27 and TRBJ1-1; possible D gene TRBD1, 5 bases. This CDR3 contains 14 residues. The V end lost 4 bases, the J end lost 1 base, and 10 bases lay between the germline ends. From germline, CDR1 is MNHEY and CDR2 SMNVEV (reference sequence). The CDR3 DNA follows: TGTGCCAGCAGTTCCTATACAGGGAACACTGAAGCTTTCTTT. As protein: CASSSYTGNTEAFF.

The V call is TRBV11-3, the J call TRBJ2-1; 7 positions agree with TRBD1. Germline lookup yields CDR1 SGHNT and CDR2 YENEEA. J lost 0 bases, V lost 3 bases, and 2 bases had no gene match. The CDR3 is made up of 15 amino acids. In DNA, the CDR3 is TGTGCCAGCAGCTTCGACAGGGTCTCCTACAATGAGCAGTTCTTC. This sequence encodes CASSFDRVSYNEQFF.

This chain joins TRBV7-9 and TRBJ2-1; tentatively, D is TRBD2 (7 bases). The germline CDR1 and CDR2 sequences are SEHNR and FQNEAQ (reference sequence). V was cut by 5 bases and J by 2 bases, with 16 bases left in between. There are 16 residues in the CDR3. The CDR3 bases are TGTGCCAGCAGCCCCCTTGGGGGGGCCCCCTACAATGAGCAGTTCTTC. Translation: CASSPLGGAPYNEQFF.

The genes are TRBV11-2 and TRBJ2-5, with D perhaps given as TRBD1 or TRBD2 (5 bases each). The tail of the sequence fits TRBJ2-7 better, so the J call may be wrong. The CDR3 runs 15 residues. The germline V gene has CDR1 SGHAT and CDR2 FQNNGV. In DNA form, the CDR3 reads TGTGCCAGCAGCTTATCTGCCCGGGGCACCTACGAGCAGTACTTC. Encoded protein: CASSLSARGTYEQYF.

This chain links TRBV5-1 with TRBJ1-4; D gene unclear. CDR3 length equals 15 residues. Trimming stripped 2 bases from V and 5 bases from J, with 13 bases between. Germline CDR1 reads SGHRS; CDR2 reads YFSETQ. The CDR3 spells CASSFGSATNEKLFF. DNA for the CDR3: TGCGCCAGCAGCTTCGGGTCAGCCACGAATGAAAAACTGTTTTTT.

The chain recombines TRBV2 with TRBJ1-1; D ambiguous. Germline V CDR1 and CDR2: SNHLY, FYNNEI. The CDR3 extends over 15 amino acids. V was cut by 5 bases and J by 2 bases, with 15 bases left in between. CDR3 nucleotide sequence: TGTGCCAGCAGTCCCTCCTACGATGGAAACACTGAAGCTTTCTTT. Translated, it gives CASSPSYDGNTEAFF.

The chain has TRBV4-3 and TRBJ1-1; 7 nucleotides line up with TRBD1. The V segment lost 1 base and the J segment 5 bases; nucleotides outside the gene matches: 7. The CDR3 has 15 residues. From germline, CDR1 is LGHNA and CDR2 YSLEER. CDR3 bases: TGCGCCAGCAGCCAAGCTCAGACAGGGATAACTGAAGCTTTCTTT. Amino acid sequence: CASSQAQTGITEAFF.

The chain employs TRBV10-3 and TRBJ1-2, with D unclear. V was cut by 3 bases and J by 7 bases, with 21 bases left in between. This CDR3 comprises 16 residues. Germline CDR1 and CDR2: ENHRY and SYGVKD. In DNA, the CDR3 is TGTGCCATCAGTGATCCGGAGAGGAGATCTATGAGTGGCTACACCTTC. Protein product: CAISDPERRSMSGYTF.

The chain has TRBV7-2 and TRBJ1-1; TRBD1 matches at 7 bases. This CDR3 contains 16 residues. The germline V gene has CDR1 SGHTA and CDR2 FQGNSA. V lost 5 bases to trimming and J lost 1 base; unmatched junction nucleotides: 10. The CDR3 loop reads CASSPPGGPKNTEAFF. For the CDR3, the DNA is TGTGCCAGCAGCCCCCCAGGGGGGCCCAAGAACACTGAAGCTTTCTTT.

The J gene is TRBJ2-3, the V gene TRBV25-1; possibly TRBD2 for D (5 bases). V lost 2 bases, J lost 6 bases, and 15 bases lay in between. CDR1 is MGHDK, CDR2 SYGVNS, per germline. The CDR3 has 15 residues. The CDR3 coding sequence is TGTGCCAGCAGTGAAGGAGGAAAACCCCAGGATACGCAGTATTTT. Its protein is CASSEGGKPQDTQYF.

The chain joins TRBV19 to TRBJ1-2; a weak D match, TRBD1 (5 bases). CDR3 size: 17 residues. V was clipped by 5 bases and J by 3 bases, with 22 bases between them. Germline V lookup: CDR1 LNHDA, CDR2 SQIVND (reference sequence). The CDR3 DNA sequence: TGTGCCAGTAGTCCCCAGACAGTGCAGGCCGATTACTATGGCTACACCTTC. Protein sequence: CASSPQTVQADYYGYTF.

The genes are TRBV5-1 and TRBJ1-5; the D gene is possibly TRBD1 (6 bases). CDR1 and CDR2 (germline): SGHRS, YFSETQ. V lost 4 bases and J lost 4, with 18 bases in between. CDR3 length equals 16 residues. In DNA form, the CDR3 reads TGCGCCAGCAGCCTACAACCGACAGGAGATAATCAGCCCCAGCATTTT. Amino acids: CASSLQPTGDNQPQHF.

The chain combines TRBV2 with TRBJ2-2; D possibly corresponds to TRBD2 (5 bases). The V end lost 8 bases, the J end lost 1 base, and 8 bases lay between the germline ends. This CDR3 comprises 13 residues. From germline, CDR1 is SNHLY and CDR2 FYNNEI. The CDR3 DNA reads as TGTGCCAGCGAAGCGGAGAACACCGGGGAGCTGTTTTTT. As protein: CASEAENTGELFF.

The rearrangement links TRBV6-5 to TRBJ1-2, with unresolved D. In germline, CDR1 is MNHEY, CDR2 SVGAGI. Trimming cost V 6 bases and J 5 bases, with 7 bases left between them. CDR3 length: 11 amino acids. In nucleotides, the CDR3 is TGTGCCAGCAGCTACGGTTATGGCTACACCTTC. This codes for CASSYGYGYTF.

This clone is a singleton in its sample. This chain uses TRBV4-1 with TRBJ2-2; TRBD2 is a possible D gene (5 bases). CDR3 size: 17 residues. V was shortened by 0 bases and J by 3 bases, with 14 bases between the two germline ends. The V gene's germline CDR1 is MGHRA and CDR2 YSYEKL. CDR3 DNA sequence: TGCGCCAGCAGCCAAGATAAGGCGGACTCGTACACCGGGGAGCTGTTTTTT. This encodes CASSQDKADSYTGELFF.

The CDR3 protein is CASLAGEGLSYEQYF. The CDR3 DNA is TGTGCCAGCTTAGCGGGGGAGGGTCTCTCCTACGAGCAGTACTTC. V and J are TRBV28 and TRBJ2-7; 9 bases line up with TRBD2. The CDR3 is made up of 15 amino acids. V dropped 8 bases and J dropped 0; count of bases not matched to a gene: 8. The germline CDR1 and CDR2 sequences are MDHEN and SYDVKM.

The chain has TRBV5-8 and TRBJ1-4; D unclear. V lost 0 bases and J lost 0, with 18 bases in between. CDR3 length: 19 residues. Germline assignment: CDR1 SGHTS and CDR2 YDEGEE. For the CDR3, the DNA is TGTGCCAGCAGCTTGGGAGTGGGCAACGGACTAACAACTAATGAAAAACTGTTTTTT. This translates into CASSLGVGNGLTTNEKLFF. The whole variable domain, remainder taken from reference TRBV5-8 and TRBJ1-4, is EAGVTQSPTHLIKTRGQQATLRCSPISGHTSVYWYQQALGLGLQFLLWYDEGEERNRGNFPPRFSGRQFPNYSSELNVNALELEDSALYLCASSLGVGNGLTTNEKLFFGSGTQLSVL.

The rearrangement uses TRBV13 and TRBJ1-1; maybe TRBD1 (6 bases). The CDR3 runs 15 residues. Trimming stripped 0 bases from V and 3 bases from J, with 11 bases between. The germline V gene has CDR1 PRHDT and CDR2 FYEKMQ (reference sequence). The CDR3 loop is CASSLGAGVDTEAFF. CDR3 DNA sequence: TGTGCCAGCAGCTTAGGGGCAGGGGTGGACACTGAAGCTTTCTTT.

CDR3 loop: CASSTRQATNTEAFF. Here the CDR3 DNA reads TGTGCCAGCAGTACTCGACAGGCGACGAACACTGAAGCTTTCTTT. The gene calls are TRBV6-5 and TRBJ1-1, with D maybe TRBD1 (6 bases). Germline values: CDR1 MNHEY, CDR2 SVGAGI. V lost 5 bases, J lost 1 base, and 14 bases lay in between. This CDR3 spans 15 amino acids.

The chain joins TRBV6-6 to TRBJ1-5, with D possibly matching TRBD1 (5 bases). V lost 6 bases and J 5 bases, leaving 14 bases between the germline ends. CDR3 size: 14 residues. Germline V gives CDR1 MNHNY, CDR2 SVGAGI (reference sequence). The DNA of the CDR3 is TGTGCCAGCAGGGCCCAGGGAAACTATCAGCCCCAGCATTTT. Amino acid sequence: CASRAQGNYQPQHF.

The chain recombines TRBV6-5 with TRBJ1-5; 7 nucleotides align to TRBD1. Germline assignment: CDR1 MNHEY and CDR2 SVGAGI. The ends lost 6 bases at V and 4 bases at J; junction bases unmatched: 9. The CDR3 sequence is 15 residues long. The CDR3 bases are TGTGCCAGCAGGCCCCAGGGGGAACGAAATCAGCCCCAGCATTTT. It specifies CASRPQGERNQPQHF.

The rearrangement links TRBV7-6 to TRBJ2-5; D may be TRBD1 (6 bases). Deletions cut 5 bases from V and 2 bases from J, with 18 bases between. Germline CDR1 SGHVS, CDR2 FNYEAQ. The CDR3 is made up of 16 amino acids. Written as DNA, the CDR3 is TGTGCCAGCAGCCTCCTCTCGGGACACAAACAAGAGACCCAGTACTTC. It translates to CASSLLSGHKQETQYF. Full variable domain (missing parts from reference TRBV7-6 and TRBJ2-5): GAGVSQSPRYKVTKRGQDVALRCDPISGHVSLYWYRQALGQGPEFLTYFNYEAQQDKSGLPNDRFSAERPEGSISTLTIQRTEQRDSAMYRCASSLLSGHKQETQYFGPGTRLLVL.

This clone was seen only a few times. The chain links TRBV10-2 to TRBJ2-7, with D uncertain. This CDR3 spans 14 amino acids. Per the germline V gene, CDR1 is WSHSY and CDR2 is SAAADI. V was trimmed by 6 bases and J by 4 bases, leaving 16 bases between them. This chain's CDR3 is CASRGIDIDYEQYF. In DNA form, the CDR3 reads TGCGCCAGCAGGGGAATAGACATCGATTACGAGCAGTACTTC.

The sample holds one count of this clone. This sequence joins TRBV27 and TRBJ2-7; TRBD2 aligns across 9 bases. V dropped 6 bases and J dropped 2; count of bases not matched to a gene: 8. There are 15 residues in the CDR3. Germline CDR1 reads MNHEY; CDR2 reads SMNVEV (reference sequence). The CDR3 DNA reads as TGTGCCAGCAGGCTTGGGGCTAGCGGGACCTACGAGCAGTACTTC. It encodes CASRLGASGTYEQYF.

The rearrangement uses TRBV11-2 and TRBJ2-7; 7 positions agree with TRBD2. Germline V CDR1 and CDR2: SGHAT, FQNNGV. Germline trimming cut 3 bases from V and 4 bases from J; bases unmatched to any gene: 3. The CDR3 runs to 13 residues. For the CDR3, the DNA is TGTGCCAGCAGCTTGGCTAGCGGTTACGAGCAGTACTTC. Protein: CASSLASGYEQYF.

The chain links TRBV2 to TRBJ2-7, with no clear D. CDR1 is SNHLY, CDR2 FYNNEI, per germline. Trimming took off 6 bases at V and 0 bases at J, with 12 bases between the two ends. The CDR3 sequence is 14 residues long. The CDR3 nucleotides read TGTGCCAGCAGCGGTCCAGGAAACTCCTACGAGCAGTACTTC. Its protein product is CASSGPGNSYEQYF.